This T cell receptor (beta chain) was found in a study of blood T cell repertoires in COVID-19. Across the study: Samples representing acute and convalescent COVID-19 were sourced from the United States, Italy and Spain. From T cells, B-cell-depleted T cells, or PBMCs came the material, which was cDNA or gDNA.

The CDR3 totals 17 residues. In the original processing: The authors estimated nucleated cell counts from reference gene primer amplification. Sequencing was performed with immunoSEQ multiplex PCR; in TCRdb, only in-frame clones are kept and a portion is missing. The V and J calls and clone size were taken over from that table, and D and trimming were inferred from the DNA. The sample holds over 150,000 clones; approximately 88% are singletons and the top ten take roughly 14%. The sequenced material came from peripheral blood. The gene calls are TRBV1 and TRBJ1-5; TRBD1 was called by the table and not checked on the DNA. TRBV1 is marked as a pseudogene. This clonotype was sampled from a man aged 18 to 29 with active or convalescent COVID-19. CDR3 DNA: TGCACCAGCAGCCAAGACTTTAAGGGACAGGGGAATCAGCCCCAGCATTTT. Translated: CTSSQDFKGQGNQPQHF.